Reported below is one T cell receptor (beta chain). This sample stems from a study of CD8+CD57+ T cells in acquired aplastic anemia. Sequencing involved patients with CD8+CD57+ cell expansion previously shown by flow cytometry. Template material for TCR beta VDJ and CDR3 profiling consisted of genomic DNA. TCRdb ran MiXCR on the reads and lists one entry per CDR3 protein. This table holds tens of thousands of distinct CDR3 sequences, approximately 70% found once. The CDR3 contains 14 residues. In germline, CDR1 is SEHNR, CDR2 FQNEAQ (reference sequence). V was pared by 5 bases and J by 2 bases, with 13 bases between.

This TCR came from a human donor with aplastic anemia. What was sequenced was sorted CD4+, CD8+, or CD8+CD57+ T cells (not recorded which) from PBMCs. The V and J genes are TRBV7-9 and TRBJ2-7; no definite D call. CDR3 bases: TGTGCCAGCAGCCCCCCGCTACTCCCCTACGAGCAGTACTTC. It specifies CASSPPLLPYEQYF.